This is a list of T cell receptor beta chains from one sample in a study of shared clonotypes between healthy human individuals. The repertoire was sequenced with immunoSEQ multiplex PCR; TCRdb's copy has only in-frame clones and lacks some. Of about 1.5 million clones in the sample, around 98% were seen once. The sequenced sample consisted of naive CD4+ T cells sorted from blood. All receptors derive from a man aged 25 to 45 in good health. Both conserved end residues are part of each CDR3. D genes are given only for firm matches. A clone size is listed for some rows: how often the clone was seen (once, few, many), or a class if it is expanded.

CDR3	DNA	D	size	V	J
CASTQGRRDTQYF	TGTGCCAGCACCCAGGGGAGGAGAGATACGCAGTATTTT	NA	once	TRBV21-1	TRBJ2-3
CASSPPVSTGHWLAGGIDNEQFF	TGTGCCAGCAGTCCACCAGTTTCGACAGGGCATTGGCTAGCGGGAGGGATCGACAATGAGCAGTTCTTC	TRBD2	NA	TRBV28	TRBJ2-1
CASSGDRGEQYF	TGTGCCAGCAGCGGGGACAGGGGCGAGCAGTACTTC	TRBD1	NA	TRBV7-6	TRBJ2-7
CSVAWTGTEAFF	TGCAGCGTTGCCTGGACAGGGACTGAAGCTTTCTTT	TRBD1	NA	TRBV29-1	TRBJ1-1
CASSPQLNTEAFF	TGTGCCAGCAGCCCGCAGTTGAACACTGAAGCTTTCTTT	NA	NA	TRBV9	TRBJ1-1
CASSERLSQYF	TGTGCCAGCAGTGAACGCCTGTCGCAGTATTTT	NA	NA	TRBV25-1	TRBJ2-3
CASSFTSGANVLTF	TGTGCCAGCAGTTTCACCTCTGGGGCCAACGTCCTGACTTTC	NA	NA	TRBV27	TRBJ2-6
CASRSFTGAGEQFF	TGTGCCAGCAGGTCCTTCACAGGGGCAGGGGAGCAGTTCTTC	TRBD1	NA	TRBV27	TRBJ2-1
CASSRRGPPFF	TGCGCCAGCAGCCGTCGCGGGCCCCCTTTCTTC	NA	NA	TRBV4-3	TRBJ2-1
CATMKRGVLNTGELFF	TGTGCCACCATGAAGCGGGGGGTATTGAACACCGGGGAGCTGTTTTTT	TRBD2	NA	TRBV15	TRBJ2-2
CASSLSQGGEQPQHF	TGTGCCAGCTCCCTTTCACAGGGGGGAGAACAGCCCCAGCATTTT	TRBD1	NA	TRBV18	TRBJ1-5
CASSARGQETQYF	TGTGCCAGCAGCGCCCGAGGGCAAGAGACCCAGTACTTC	NA	NA	TRBV9	TRBJ2-5
CASSYSPGVGEQFF	TGTGCCAGCAGTTACTCTCCGGGAGTGGGTGAGCAGTTCTTC	NA	NA	TRBV6-5	TRBJ2-1
CASSPGLDTQYF	TGTGCCAGCAGTCCGGGACTGGATACGCAGTATTTT	NA	NA	TRBV6-1	TRBJ2-3
CASSPPGGRRLIDEQFF	TGTGCCAGCTCACCACCGGGCGGGAGAAGATTAATAGATGAGCAGTTCTTC	TRBD2	NA	TRBV18	TRBJ2-1
CASSANTGTAIYF	TGTGCCAGCAGTGCGAATACCGGGACCGCCATATATTTT	NA	NA	TRBV25-1	TRBJ1-3
CASSPSQDYGYTF	TGTGCCAGCTCACCAAGCCAAGACTATGGCTACACCTTC	NA	NA	TRBV18	TRBJ1-2
CASSIDRTGGETQYF	TGTGCCAGTAGTATAGACCGGACAGGGGGCGAGACCCAGTACTTC	TRBD1	NA	TRBV19	TRBJ2-5
CSVWYNEQFF	TGCAGCGTTTGGTACAATGAGCAGTTCTTC	NA	NA	TRBV29-1	TRBJ2-1
CSVSVLTGYEQYF	TGCAGCGTGAGCGTTTTAACGGGGTACGAGCAGTACTTC	NA	NA	TRBV29-1	TRBJ2-7
CASSETNRKDQPQHF	TGCGCCAGCAGTGAGACCAACAGGAAAGATCAGCCCCAGCATTTT	NA	NA	TRBV10-1	TRBJ1-5
CASSWVESVGYTF	TGTGCCAGCAGCTGGGTGGAGTCGGTTGGCTACACCTTC	NA	NA	TRBV7-9	TRBJ1-2
CASSFGTSGRGGTQYF	TGTGCCAGCAGTTTCGGGACTAGCGGGAGAGGGGGGACCCAGTACTTC	TRBD2	NA	TRBV6-5	TRBJ2-5
CASSLGLAGSEQYF	TGCGCCAGCAGCTTGGGACTAGCAGGCTCCGAGCAGTACTTC	TRBD2	NA	TRBV5-1	TRBJ2-7
CASSRLAGVAGELFF	TGTGCCAGCAGCAGACTAGCGGGAGTCGCCGGGGAGCTGTTTTTT	TRBD2	NA	TRBV27	TRBJ2-2
CASSLALAGANVLTF	TGCGCCAGCAGCTTGGCTCTAGCGGGGGCCAACGTCCTGACTTTC	NA	NA	TRBV5-1	TRBJ2-6
CASSTGTLTNEKLFF	TGTGCCAGTAGTACTGGGACATTAACTAATGAAAAACTGTTTTTT	NA	NA	TRBV19	TRBJ1-4
CASSPGRARGEAFF	TGTGCCAGCTCACCGGGAAGGGCCCGAGGTGAAGCTTTCTTT	NA	NA	TRBV18	TRBJ1-1
CASSNSRGNGQFF	TGTGCCAGCAGTAACTCCCGCGGGAACGGACAGTTCTTC	NA	NA	TRBV7-3	TRBJ2-1
CASSIRGRTEAFF	TGTGCCAGTAGTATAAGGGGGAGGACTGAAGCTTTCTTT	NA	NA	TRBV19	TRBJ1-1
CASSKGLGYEQYF	TGTGCCAGCAGCAAGGGACTAGGCTACGAGCAGTACTTC	TRBD2	NA	TRBV7-8	TRBJ2-7
CASSSTGYEQYF	TGCGCCAGCAGCTCGACAGGTTACGAGCAGTACTTC	NA	NA	TRBV5-1	TRBJ2-7
CASSVSGRVTGELFF	TGTGCCAGCAGCGTTAGCGGGAGGGTCACCGGGGAGCTGTTTTTT	TRBD2	NA	TRBV9	TRBJ2-2
CANTDTQYF	TGTGCCAACACAGATACGCAGTATTTT	NA	NA	TRBV7-9	TRBJ2-3
CASSLVARGGAGGGYTF	TGTGCCAGCAGCTTAGTCGCCCGCGGGGGGGCGGGAGGTGGCTACACCTTC	NA	NA	TRBV7-2	TRBJ1-2
CASSVFGTGEQFF	TGTGCCAGCAGCGTATTTGGCACGGGTGAGCAGTTCTTC	NA	NA	TRBV9	TRBJ2-1
CASSLDTGELFF	TGTGCCAGCAGCTTAGACACCGGGGAGCTGTTTTTT	NA	NA	TRBV7-3	TRBJ2-2